This T cell receptor beta chain was identified in a study of cytomegalovirus exposure and HLA in healthy donors. As for the study in general: Inside one of the first data releases sat around 85 million unique TCRs taken from HLA-typed donors.

Study-wide results and limits: A missense DCLRE1C variant was associated with V- and J-gene trimming of TCR beta chains in a later analysis, and an independent cohort replicated the association. The study designated some 180 TCR beta chains cytomegalovirus-associated.

Nominally healthy donors were sampled, though unrecorded immune exposures were likely. With 1 base clipped from V and 5 bases from J, the junction kept 5 bases outside the gene matches. From germline, CDR1 is SGHRS and CDR2 YFSETQ. The CDR3 is 16 residues long. This clone showed up just a few times. Its antigen is not identified. PCR was performed using 60 Vbeta and 13 Jbeta primers. The assay was immunoSEQ multiplex PCR, and TCRdb's table has in-frame clones only and misses some. The table lists about 190,000 clones, around 86% of them singletons. The sample consisted of PBMCs. This TCR was sampled from a man aged 25-40 years in good health and CMV-seronegative. The chain uses TRBV5-1 and TRBJ2-3, with 12 bases that match TRBD2. The CDR3 sequence: CASSLTSGRLGDTQYF. CDR3 coding DNA: TGCGCCAGCAGCTTGACTAGCGGGAGGTTGGGAGATACGCAGTATTTT.